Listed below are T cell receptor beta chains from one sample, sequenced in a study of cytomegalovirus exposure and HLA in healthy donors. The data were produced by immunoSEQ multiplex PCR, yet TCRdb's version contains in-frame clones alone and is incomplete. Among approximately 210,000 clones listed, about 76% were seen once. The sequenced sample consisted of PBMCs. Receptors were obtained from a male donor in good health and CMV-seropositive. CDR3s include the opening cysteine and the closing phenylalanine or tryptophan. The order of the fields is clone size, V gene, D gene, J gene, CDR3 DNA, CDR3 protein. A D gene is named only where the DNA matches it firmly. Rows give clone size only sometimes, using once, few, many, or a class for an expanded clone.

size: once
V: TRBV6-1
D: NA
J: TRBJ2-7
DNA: TGTGCCAGCACCCCGGGGCAGGGGCCCTACTACGAGCAGTACTTC
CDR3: CASTPGQGPYYEQYF

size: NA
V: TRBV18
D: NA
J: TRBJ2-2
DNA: TGTGCCAGCTCACCTGCGGTAGTGACCGGGGAGCTGTTTTTT
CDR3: CASSPAVVTGELFF

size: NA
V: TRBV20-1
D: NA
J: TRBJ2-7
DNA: TGCAGTGTCGGGGAAACCTACGAGCAGTACTTC
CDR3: CSVGETYEQYF

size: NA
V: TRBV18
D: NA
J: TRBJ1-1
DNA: TGTGCCAGCTCACCTTCAGTTCTGGGGCCCAACACTGAAGCTTTCTTT
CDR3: CASSPSVLGPNTEAFF

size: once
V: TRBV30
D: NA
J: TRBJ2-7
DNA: TGTGCCTGGACAGGGGCCGCCTCCTACGAGCAGTACTTC
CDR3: CAWTGAASYEQYF

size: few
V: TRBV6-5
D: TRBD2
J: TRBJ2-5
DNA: TGTGCCAGCAGCCCGACTAGCGGGAGGATGGAGACCCAGTACTTC
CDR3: CASSPTSGRMETQYF

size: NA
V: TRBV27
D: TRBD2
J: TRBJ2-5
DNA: TGTGCCAGCAGTTCGGGACTAGCGGCTCAAGAGACCCAGTACTTC
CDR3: CASSSGLAAQETQYF

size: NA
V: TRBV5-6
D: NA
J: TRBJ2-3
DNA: TGTGCCAGCAGCATGGGATCTAGGGGGGATACGCAGTATTTT
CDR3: CASSMGSRGDTQYF

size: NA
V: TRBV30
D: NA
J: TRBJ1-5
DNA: TGTGCCTGGACCGGGGGTCGCAATCAGCCCCAGCATTTT
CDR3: CAWTGGRNQPQHF

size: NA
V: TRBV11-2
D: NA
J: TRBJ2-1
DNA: TGTGCCAGCAGCTTAGAGGGGCGGAGTGAACTTAATGAGCAGTTCTTC
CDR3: CASSLEGRSELNEQFF

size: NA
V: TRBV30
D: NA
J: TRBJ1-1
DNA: TGTGCCTGGAGTGTACAAAGAGGTGCCAACGGGGCTTTCTTT
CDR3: CAWSVQRGANGAFF

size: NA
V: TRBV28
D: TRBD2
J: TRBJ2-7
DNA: TGTGCCAGCAGCCGCCCGGGGGGGAACTCCTACGAGCAGTACTTC
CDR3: CASSRPGGNSYEQYF

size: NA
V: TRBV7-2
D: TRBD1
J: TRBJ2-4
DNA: TGTGCCAGCAGCATGACAGGGGGCGCGGGGAAAAACATTCAGTACTTC
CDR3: CASSMTGGAGKNIQYF

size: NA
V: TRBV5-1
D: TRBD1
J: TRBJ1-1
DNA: TGCGCCAGCAGCTGGGGACAGGGGGCATCAGCTTTCTTT
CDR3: CASSWGQGASAFF

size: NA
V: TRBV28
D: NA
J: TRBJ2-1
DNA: TGTGCCAGCAGACCGGTTGGGGAGTACAATGAGCAGTTCTTC
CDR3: CASRPVGEYNEQFF

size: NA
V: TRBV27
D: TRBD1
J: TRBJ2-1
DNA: TGTGCCAGCAGTCGGGACAGGGGGCGCGGGGAGCAGTTCTTC
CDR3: CASSRDRGRGEQFF

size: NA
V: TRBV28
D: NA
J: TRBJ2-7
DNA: TGTGCCAGCAATACCCCGGTCCGGTACGAGCAGTACTTC
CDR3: CASNTPVRYEQYF

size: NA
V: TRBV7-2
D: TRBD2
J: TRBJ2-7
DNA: TGTGCCAGCAGCCGAGGGAGCGGGGGGGACTACGAGCAGTACTTC
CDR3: CASSRGSGGDYEQYF

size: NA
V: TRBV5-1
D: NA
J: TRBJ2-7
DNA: TGCGCCAGCAATAAGGAGGGTACGGGGGAGCAGTACTTC
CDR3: CASNKEGTGEQYF

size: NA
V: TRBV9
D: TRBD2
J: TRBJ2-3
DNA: TGTGCCAGCAGCGTATTCAGCGGGGGGGAAAGAGGTACGCAGTATTTT
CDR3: CASSVFSGGERGTQYF

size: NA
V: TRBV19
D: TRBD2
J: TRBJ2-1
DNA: TGTGCCAGTAGTATACTTCCTAGCGGGAGGGCCGTCGATGAGCAGTTCTTC
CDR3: CASSILPSGRAVDEQFF

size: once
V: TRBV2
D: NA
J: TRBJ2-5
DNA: TGTGCCAGCACCGGGGGAGCGACCCAGTACTTC
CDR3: CASTGGATQYF

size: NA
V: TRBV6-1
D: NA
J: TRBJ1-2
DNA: TGTGCCAGCAGTCAGGACACCTCACCACTTGGCTACACCTTC
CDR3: CASSQDTSPLGYTF

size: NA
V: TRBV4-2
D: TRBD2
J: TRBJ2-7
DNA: TGTGCCAGCAGCCTGATACTAGCGGTCGCCCTCAACGAGCAGTACTTC
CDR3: CASSLILAVALNEQYF

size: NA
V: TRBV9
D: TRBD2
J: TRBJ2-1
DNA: TGTGCCAGCAGCGCGCGCTCCTCATTACTAGCGGTCAATGAGCAGTTCTTC
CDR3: CASSARSSLLAVNEQFF

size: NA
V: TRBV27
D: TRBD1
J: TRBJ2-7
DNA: TGTGCCAGCAGTTTACCAGAGAACCGGGACAGGGGGCACGAGCAGTACTTC
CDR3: CASSLPENRDRGHEQYF

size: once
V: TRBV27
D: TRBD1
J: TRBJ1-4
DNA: TGTGCCAGCAGTCGCGGGACAGCCTTAAATGAAAAACTGTTTTTT
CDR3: CASSRGTALNEKLFF

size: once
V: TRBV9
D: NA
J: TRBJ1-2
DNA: TGTGCCAGCAGCGTACTGGATCAGGGAGGATACGGCTACACCTTC
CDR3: CASSVLDQGGYGYTF

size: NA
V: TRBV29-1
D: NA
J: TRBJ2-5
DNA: TGCAGCGTTGACAGTTTAGAGACCCAGTACTTC
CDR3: CSVDSLETQYF

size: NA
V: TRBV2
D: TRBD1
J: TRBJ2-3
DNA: TGTGCCAGCAGCGACAGGGGAGGCACAGATACGCAGTATTTT
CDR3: CASSDRGGTDTQYF

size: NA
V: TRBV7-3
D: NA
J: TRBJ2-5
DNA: TGTGCCAGCAGCTTAGACAGATTAGAGACCCAGTACTTC
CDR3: CASSLDRLETQYF

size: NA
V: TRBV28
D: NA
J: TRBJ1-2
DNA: TGTGCCAGCAGTCCTCTTCCAGGGGAATATGGCTACACCTTC
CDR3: CASSPLPGEYGYTF

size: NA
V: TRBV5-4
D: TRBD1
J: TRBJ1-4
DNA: TGTGCCAGCAGCCCCGGGACAGGGACAGCAACTAATGAAAAACTGTTTTTT
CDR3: CASSPGTGTATNEKLFF

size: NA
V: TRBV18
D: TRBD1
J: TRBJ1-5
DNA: TGTGCCAGCTCGACGGACAGGGATCAGCCCCAGCATTTT
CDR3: CASSTDRDQPQHF

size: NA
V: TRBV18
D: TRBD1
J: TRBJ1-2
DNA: TGTGCCAGCTCACCAGGGACAGGGGGAGGCTATGGCTACACCTTC
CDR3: CASSPGTGGGYGYTF

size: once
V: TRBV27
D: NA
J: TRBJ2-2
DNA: TGTGCCAGCACTAGGGGGGGTCTCCTTGTCACCGGGGAGCTGTTTTTT
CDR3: CASTRGGLLVTGELFF

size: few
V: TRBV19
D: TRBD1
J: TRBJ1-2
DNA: TGTGCCTGCCTGGGACAGAGTTATGGCTACACCTTC
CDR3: CACLGQSYGYTF

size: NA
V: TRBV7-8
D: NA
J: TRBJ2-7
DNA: TGTGCCAGCAGCCCACCTTCAAAGGGGGCCTACGAGCAGTACTTC
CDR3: CASSPPSKGAYEQYF

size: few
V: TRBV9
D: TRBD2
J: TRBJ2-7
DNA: TGTGCCAGCAGCGTCGGGACTAGGGACGAGCAGTACTTC
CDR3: CASSVGTRDEQYF

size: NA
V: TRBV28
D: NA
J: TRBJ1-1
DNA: TGTGCCAGCAGTTTTCGCCCAGCACGAGGGGCTTTCTTT
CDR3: CASSFRPARGAFF

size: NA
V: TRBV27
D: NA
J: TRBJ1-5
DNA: TGTGCCAGCAGTTTTGGGGGGGGTCCCAGCAATCAGCCCCAGCATTTT
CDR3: CASSFGGGPSNQPQHF

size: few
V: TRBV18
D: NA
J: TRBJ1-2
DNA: TGTGCCAGCTCACCTCTACAGGGAGCGTCGAATGGCTACACCTTC
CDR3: CASSPLQGASNGYTF

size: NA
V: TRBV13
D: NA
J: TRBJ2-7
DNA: TGTGCCAGCAGCCGAGGGTCATCTGCGGCGGCCTACGAGCAGTACTTC
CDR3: CASSRGSSAAAYEQYF

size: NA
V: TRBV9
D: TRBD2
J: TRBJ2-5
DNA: TGTGCCAGCAGCGTTCGCCCTAGCGGGGGTAAAGAGACCCAGTACTTC
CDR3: CASSVRPSGGKETQYF

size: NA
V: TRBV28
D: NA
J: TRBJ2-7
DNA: TGTGCCAGCAGTTCTCCCGGAGAAAGCTCCTACGAGCAGTACTTC
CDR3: CASSSPGESSYEQYF

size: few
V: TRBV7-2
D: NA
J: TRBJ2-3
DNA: TGTGCCAGCAGCTTCAGGTCGCTCACAGATACGCAGTATTTT
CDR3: CASSFRSLTDTQYF

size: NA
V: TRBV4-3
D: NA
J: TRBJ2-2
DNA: TGCGCCAGCAGCCAAGGGGGGGGCGGCGGGGAGCTGTTTTTT
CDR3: CASSQGGGGGELFF

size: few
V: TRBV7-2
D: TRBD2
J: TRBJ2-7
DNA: TGTGCCAGCAGCTTAAGGACTAGCGGGAGTCGCGACGAGCAGTACTTC
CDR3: CASSLRTSGSRDEQYF

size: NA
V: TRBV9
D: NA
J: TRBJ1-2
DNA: TGTGCCAGCAGCGTAGCGGGGTTCGGCTACACCTTC
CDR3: CASSVAGFGYTF